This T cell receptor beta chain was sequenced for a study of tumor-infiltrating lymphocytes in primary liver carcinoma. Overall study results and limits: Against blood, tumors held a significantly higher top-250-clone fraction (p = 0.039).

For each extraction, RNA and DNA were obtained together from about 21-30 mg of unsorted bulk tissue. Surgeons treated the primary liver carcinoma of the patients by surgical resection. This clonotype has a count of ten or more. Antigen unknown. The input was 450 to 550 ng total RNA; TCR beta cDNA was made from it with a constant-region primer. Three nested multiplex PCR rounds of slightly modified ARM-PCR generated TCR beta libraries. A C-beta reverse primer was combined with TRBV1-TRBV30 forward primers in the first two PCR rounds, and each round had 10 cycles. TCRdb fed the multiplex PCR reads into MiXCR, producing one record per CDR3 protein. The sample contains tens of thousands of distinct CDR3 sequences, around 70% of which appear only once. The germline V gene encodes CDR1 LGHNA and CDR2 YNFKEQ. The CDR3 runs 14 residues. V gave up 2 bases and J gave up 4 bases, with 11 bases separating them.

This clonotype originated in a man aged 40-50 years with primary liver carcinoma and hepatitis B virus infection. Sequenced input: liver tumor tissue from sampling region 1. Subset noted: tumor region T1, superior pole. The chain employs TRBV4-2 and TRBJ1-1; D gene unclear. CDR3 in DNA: TGTGCCAGCAGCCAACTGAAAGAGGGCACTGAAGCTTTCTTT. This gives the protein CASSQLKEGTEAFF.